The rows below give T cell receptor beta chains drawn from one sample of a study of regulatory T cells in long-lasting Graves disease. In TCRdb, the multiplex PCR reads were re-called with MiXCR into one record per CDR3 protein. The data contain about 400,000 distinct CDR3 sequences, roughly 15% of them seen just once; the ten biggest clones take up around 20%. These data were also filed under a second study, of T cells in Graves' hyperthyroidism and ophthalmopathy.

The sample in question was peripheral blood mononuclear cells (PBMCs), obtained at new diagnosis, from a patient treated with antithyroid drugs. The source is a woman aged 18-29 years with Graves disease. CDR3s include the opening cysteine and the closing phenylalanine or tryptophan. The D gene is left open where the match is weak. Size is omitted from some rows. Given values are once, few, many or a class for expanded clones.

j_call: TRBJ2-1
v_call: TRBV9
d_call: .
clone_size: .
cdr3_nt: TGTGCCAGCAGCGTAGAGGGGCAGTCTACCTACAATGAGCAGTTCTTC
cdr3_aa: CASSVEGQSTYNEQFF

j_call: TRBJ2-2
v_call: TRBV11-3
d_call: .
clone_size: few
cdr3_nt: TGTGCCAGCAGCCCCGAGATGGTGGGCGGGGAGCTGTTTTTT
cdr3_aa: CASSPEMVGGELFF

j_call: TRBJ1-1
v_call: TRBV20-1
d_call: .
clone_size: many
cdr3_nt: TGCAGTGCTAGAGACGGGTCAGGGAACACTGAAGCTTTCTTT
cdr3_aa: CSARDGSGNTEAFF

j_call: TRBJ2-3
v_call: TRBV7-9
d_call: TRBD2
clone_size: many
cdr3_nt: TGTGCCAGCGGCCTAGCGGGAGGGATAGATACGCAGTATTTT
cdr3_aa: CASGLAGGIDTQYF

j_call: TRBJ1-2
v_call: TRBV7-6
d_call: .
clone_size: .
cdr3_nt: TGTGCCAGCAGAGCAGCATGGGACACTCGCTATGGCTACACCTTC
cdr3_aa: CASRAAWDTRYGYTF

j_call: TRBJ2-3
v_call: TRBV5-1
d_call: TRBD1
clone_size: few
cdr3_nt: TGCGCCAGCAGCCTAGGACAGGGGTACTCAGATACGCAGTATTTT
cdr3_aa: CASSLGQGYSDTQYF

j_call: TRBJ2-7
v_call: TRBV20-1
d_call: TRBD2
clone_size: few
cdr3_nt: TGCAGTGCTGACAAAGCGGGGGAGCCTCTCGAGCAGTACTTC
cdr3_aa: CSADKAGEPLEQYF

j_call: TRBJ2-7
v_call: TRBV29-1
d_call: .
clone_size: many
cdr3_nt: TGCAGCGCCGGAGGGCAGGGAGGCTACGAGCAGTACTTC
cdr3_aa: CSAGGQGGYEQYF

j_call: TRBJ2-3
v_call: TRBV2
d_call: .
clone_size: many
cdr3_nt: TGTGCCAGCAGTGTTGTGTATACGCAGTATTTT
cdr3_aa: CASSVVYTQYF

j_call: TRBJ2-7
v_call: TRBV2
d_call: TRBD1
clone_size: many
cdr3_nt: TGTGCCAGCAGAGGGACAGGGGGCTTCTACGAGCAGTACTTC
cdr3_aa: CASRGTGGFYEQYF

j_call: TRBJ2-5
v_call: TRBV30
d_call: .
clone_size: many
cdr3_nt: TGTGCCTGGAGTGACAGCAAAGAGACCCAGTACTTC
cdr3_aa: CAWSDSKETQYF

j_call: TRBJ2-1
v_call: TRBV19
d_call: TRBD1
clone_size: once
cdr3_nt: TGTGCCAGTAGTATAGACACAGGGGACATCTACAATGAGCAGTTCTTC
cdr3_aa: CASSIDTGDIYNEQFF

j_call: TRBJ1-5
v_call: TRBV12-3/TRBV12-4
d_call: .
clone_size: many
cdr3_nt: TGTGCCAGCAGTTTAGCCACGGTGGATCAGCCCCAGCATTTT
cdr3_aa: CASSLATVDQPQHF

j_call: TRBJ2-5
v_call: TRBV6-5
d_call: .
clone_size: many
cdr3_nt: TGTGCCAGCAGTTACAACAGGGAGACCCAGTACTTC
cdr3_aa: CASSYNRETQYF

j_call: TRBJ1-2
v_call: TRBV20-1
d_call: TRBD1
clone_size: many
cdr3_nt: TGCAGTGGATTGGGACAGGCGAGTCCCATCCGCGGCTACACCTTC
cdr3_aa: CSGLGQASPIRGYTF

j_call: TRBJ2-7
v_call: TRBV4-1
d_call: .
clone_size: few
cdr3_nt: TGCGCCAGCAGCCAAGTGCCCGAAGGAGAGCAGTACTTC
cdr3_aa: CASSQVPEGEQYF

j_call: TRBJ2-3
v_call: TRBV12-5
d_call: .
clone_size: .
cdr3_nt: TGTGCTAGTGGTTTGGCCGGGGGCACAGATACGCAGTATTTT
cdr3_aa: CASGLAGGTDTQYF

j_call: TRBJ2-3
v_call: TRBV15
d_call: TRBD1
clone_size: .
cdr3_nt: TGTGCCACCAGCAGAGATGGTGGGACAGGGACGATGGATACGCAGTATTTT
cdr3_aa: CATSRDGGTGTMDTQYF

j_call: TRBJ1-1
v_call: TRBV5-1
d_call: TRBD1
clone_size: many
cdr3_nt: TGCGCCAGCAGCTGGGTCACAGGGGGGGTGAACACTGAAGCTTTCTTT
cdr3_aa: CASSWVTGGVNTEAFF

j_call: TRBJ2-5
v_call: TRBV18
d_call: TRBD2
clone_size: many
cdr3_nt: TGTGCCAGCTCATCAGCTAGCGGCACCTTCGAGTTGGCCCAGTACTTC
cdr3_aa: CASSSASGTFELAQYF